The source of this TCR beta chain is a study of technical replicates of blood from several donors. Germline values: CDR1 SEHNR, CDR2 FQNEAQ (reference sequence). V lost 4 bases, J lost 0 bases, and 18 bases lay in between. The CDR3 runs 17 residues. TCRdb's copy holds only in-frame clones and misses some; the assay was immunoSEQ multiplex PCR. Of roughly 87,000 clones listed, about 94% are singletons. The chain joins TRBV7-9 to TRBJ2-5; D ambiguous. The sequenced material came from T cells isolated from PBMCs. The receptor was isolated from a human donor in good health. The CDR3 is CASSSPVRKKNQETQYF. In DNA, the CDR3 is TGTGCCAGCAGCTCCCCGGTTAGAAAAAAGAACCAAGAGACCCAGTACTTC.